A single sample is the source of the 20 T cell receptor beta chains below, sequenced in a study of T cell changes during pregnancy in multiple sclerosis. Only in-frame clones appear in the TCRdb table, and some are missing; sequencing was by immunoSEQ multiplex PCR. The sample holds roughly 85,000 clones, approximately 90% seen once. The sample in question was peripheral blood, obtained in the first trimester of pregnancy. These receptors all stem from a female donor with multiple sclerosis, enrolled in a pregnancy study.

This sequence joins TRBV5-1 and TRBJ1-2, with TRBD1 matching 9 bases. With V trimmed by 0 bases and J by 7 bases, 4 bases remained unmatched. Per germline, CDR1 SGHRS and CDR2 YFSETQ. This CDR3 has 14 amino acids. As DNA, the CDR3 is TGCGCCAGCAGCTTGGGGGACAGGGAGGGTGGCTACACCTTC. Encoded protein: CASSLGDREGGYTF.

The chain combines TRBV11-3 with TRBJ1-2; D unresolved. Trimming pared 2 bases from V and 2 bases from J, leaving 12 bases between. CDR3 size: 15 residues. Germline assignment: CDR1 SGHNT and CDR2 YENEEA. CDR3 residues: CASSLSGSKNYGYTF. The CDR3 region has the DNA TGTGCCAGCAGCTTATCAGGCTCCAAAAACTATGGCTACACCTTC.

The chain employs TRBV4-3 and TRBJ2-3, with 11 bases that match TRBD2. Per germline, CDR1 LGHNA and CDR2 YSLEER. Trimming took 2 bases from V and 4 from J; bases not matched to a gene: 14. The length of the CDR3 is 19 residues. The CDR3 region is CASSQHPMLAGGPADTQYF. The CDR3, as DNA: TGCGCCAGCAGCCAACACCCAATGTTAGCGGGGGGGCCGGCAGATACGCAGTATTTT.

This sequence joins TRBV7-6 and TRBJ2-3; D may be TRBD1 (5 bases). The germline V gene encodes CDR1 SGHVS and CDR2 FNYEAQ. This CDR3 is 17 amino acids long. Trimming shortened V by 5 bases and J by 0 bases, and 18 bases separated the two germline ends. The CDR3, as DNA: TGTGCCAGCAGCCGCGGCCAAGTTGGGGCTAGCACAGATACGCAGTATTTT. Translation: CASSRGQVGASTDTQYF.

The chain is built from TRBV16 and TRBJ1-1; D call uncertain. CDR1 KGHSY and CDR2 FQNENV come from the germline V gene. Trimming pared 1 base from V and 1 base from J, leaving 7 bases between. The CDR3 is 14 residues long. The CDR3 reads CASSQFEANTEAFF. Here the CDR3 DNA reads TGTGCCAGCAGCCAATTTGAAGCGAACACTGAAGCTTTCTTT. The entire variable domain, with the rest obtained from reference TRBV16 and TRBJ1-1, is as follows: GEEVAQTPKHLVRGEGQKAKLYCAPIKGHSYVFWYQQVLKNEFKFLISFQNENVFDETGMPKERFSAKCLPNSPCSLEIQATKLEDSAVYFCASSQFEANTEAFFGQGTRLTVV.

The V call is TRBV6-6, the J call TRBJ2-7; TRBD2 aligns across 10 bases. The CDR3 length is 14 residues. Trimming cost V 6 bases and J 2 bases; bases outside gene matches: 4. Per germline, CDR1 MNHNY and CDR2 SVGAGI (reference sequence). The CDR3 region has the DNA TGTGCCAGCAGCCAGCGGGGGGGGGCCTACGAGCAGTACTTC. Amino acid sequence: CASSQRGGAYEQYF.

This sequence joins TRBV7-9 and TRBJ1-3; D not certain. Trimming removed 2 bases at V and 4 bases at J, with 6 bases between. This CDR3 comprises 13 residues. Germline CDR1 reads SEHNR; CDR2 reads FQNEAQ (reference sequence). The CDR3 region is CASSLLSGNTIYF. The CDR3 nucleotides read TGTGCCAGCAGCTTACTCTCCGGAAACACCATATATTTT.

The rearrangement uses TRBV2 and TRBJ2-2; D gene unclear. Looked up from germline, CDR1 is SNHLY and CDR2 is FYNNEI. This CDR3 contains 11 residues. Trimming took 7 bases from V and 4 from J, leaving 4 bases between them. This chain's CDR3 is CASTSTGELFF. For the CDR3, the DNA is TGTGCCAGCACTAGCACCGGGGAGCTGTTTTTT.

The sample holds one count of this clone. The chain joins TRBV9 to TRBJ1-4; weak D call: TRBD1 (5 bases). Germline loops: CDR1 SGDLS, CDR2 YYNGEE. The CDR3 runs 14 residues. The V end was cut by 0 bases, the J end by 4 bases, with 7 bases between. The CDR3 here is CASSVGQLNEKLFF. CDR3 in DNA: TGTGCCAGCAGCGTAGGACAGCTTAATGAAAAACTGTTTTTT.

This clone is a singleton in its sample. The rearrangement links TRBV11-2 to TRBJ2-5; 7 bases are shared with TRBD2. J lost 3 bases, V lost 5 bases, and 3 bases had no gene match. The length of the CDR3 is 13 residues. The V gene's germline CDR1 is SGHAT and CDR2 FQNNGV. This CDR3 is CASSPGLKETQYF. The CDR3 nucleotides read TGTGCCAGCAGCCCGGGACTAAAAGAGACCCAGTACTTC.

V usage is TRBV27 and J usage is TRBJ1-1; D perhaps matches TRBD1 (6 bases). Per the germline V gene, CDR1 is MNHEY and CDR2 is SMNVEV (reference sequence). This CDR3 contains 18 residues. Deletions cut 5 bases from V and 0 bases from J, with 22 bases between. In DNA, the CDR3 is TGTGCCAGCAGTGCCCTAAGGGACATCGTCGTTATGAACACTGAAGCTTTCTTT. It encodes CASSALRDIVVMNTEAFF.

This clone occurred once. The chain recombines TRBV19 with TRBJ1-1; D remains ambiguous. V was clipped by 9 bases and J by 6 bases, with 17 bases between them. CDR1 is LNHDA, CDR2 SQIVND, per germline (reference sequence). The CDR3 sequence is 13 residues long. The CDR3 loop is CASKELVESEAFF. The CDR3, as DNA: TGTGCCAGCAAGGAGCTCGTGGAGTCTGAAGCTTTCTTT.

The genes are TRBV5-1 and TRBJ2-3, with TRBD1 identical over 7 bases. In germline, CDR1 is SGHRS, CDR2 YFSETQ. The CDR3 totals 15 residues. The trim removed 0 bases at V and 1 base at J, leaving 2 bases unmatched. The CDR3 coding sequence is TGCGCCAGCAGCTTGGAGGGGACAGGCACAGATACGCAGTATTTT. Its protein is CASSLEGTGTDTQYF. Together with reference TRBV5-1 and TRBJ2-3, the CDR3 gives the full variable domain: KAGVTQTPRYLIKTRGQQVTLSCSPISGHRSVSWYQQTPGQGLQFLFEYFSETQRNKGNFPGRFSGRQFSNSRSEMNVSTLELGDSALYLCASSLEGTGTDTQYFGPGTRLTVL.

The chain links TRBV18 to TRBJ2-3; 10 nucleotides agree with TRBD1. V was pared by 3 bases and J by 2 bases, with 8 bases of the junction left unmatched. CDR1 KGHSH and CDR2 LQKENI come from the germline V gene. This CDR3 is 17 amino acids long. CDR3 DNA sequence: TGTGCCAGCTCACCCCTGGGACAGGGGACATTCACAGATACGCAGTATTTT. The encoded protein is CASSPLGQGTFTDTQYF.

V gene TRBV5-5 combines with J gene TRBJ2-2; TRBD2 matches at 10 bases. Trimming removed 4 bases from V and 7 bases from J; junction bases left unmatched: 7. The CDR3 is made up of 15 amino acids. From germline, CDR1 is SGHKS and CDR2 YYEKEE (reference sequence). CDR3 in DNA: TGTGCCAGCAGCCCCCTAGCGGGGGCTAACGGGGAGCTGTTTTTT. This gives the protein CASSPLAGANGELFF.

V is TRBV5-6 and J is TRBJ2-5; D call uncertain. Per germline, CDR1 SGHDT and CDR2 YYEEEE. There are 14 residues in the CDR3. V lost 2 bases, J lost 7 bases, and 15 bases lay in between. In DNA form, the CDR3 reads TGTGCCAGCAGCTTTGCAACCGAGGTGGGGACCCAGTACTTC. Translating gives CASSFATEVGTQYF.

This chain uses TRBV13 with TRBJ1-1, with 8 bases aligning to TRBD1. V trimming: 4 bases; J trimming: 0 bases; junction bases outside the gene matches: 10. Germline loops: CDR1 PRHDT, CDR2 FYEKMQ (reference sequence). The CDR3 is 17 amino acids. This chain's CDR3 is CASSYRDRRRMNTEAFF. CDR3 nucleotide sequence: TGTGCCAGCAGCTACCGGGACAGGAGGAGAATGAACACTGAAGCTTTCTTT. The entire variable domain, with the rest obtained from reference TRBV13 and TRBJ1-1, is as follows: AAGVIQSPRHLIKEKRETATLKCYPIPRHDTVYWYQQGPGQDPQFLISFYEKMQSDKGSIPDRFSAQQFSDYHSELNMSSLELGDSALYFCASSYRDRRRMNTEAFFGQGTRLTVV.

The gene calls are TRBV5-1 and TRBJ2-7, with D possibly TRBD1 on 7 matching bases. This CDR3 is built from 18 residues. The V gene's germline CDR1 is SGHRS and CDR2 YFSETQ. Trimming left V 3 bases short and J 0 bases short, with 22 bases between. Here the CDR3 DNA reads TGCGCCAGCAGCTCCTACAGGGGAGGCATAAGTAACTCCTACGAGCAGTACTTC. This gives the protein CASSSYRGGISNSYEQYF.

The chain employs TRBV28 and TRBJ1-5, with TRBD1 identical over 8 bases. The CDR3 contains 16 residues. The germline gives CDR1 MDHEN, CDR2 SYDVKM. V gave up 1 base and J gave up 2 bases; unmatched junction bases: 4. Here the CDR3 reads CASSLSVQGGNQPQHF. CDR3 in DNA: TGTGCCAGCAGTTTATCAGTACAGGGGGGCAATCAGCCCCAGCATTTT.

The chain combines TRBV7-9 with TRBJ2-1, with 8 bases that match TRBD2. The CDR3 has 15 amino acids. V trimming: 1 base; J trimming: 5 bases; junction bases outside the gene matches: 4. CDR1 and CDR2 from the germline V gene are SEHNR and FQNEAQ (reference sequence). CDR3 in DNA: TGTGCCAGCAGCTTAGAGACTAGCGCTAACAATGAGCAGTTCTTC. It translates to CASSLETSANNEQFF.